Given below is one T cell receptor beta chain in context. This clonotype appeared many times. The clone's antigen remains unknown. The sample holds no much larger clone one base away, and base qualities are not on file. The junction shows trimming of 7 bases on V and 0 bases on J, plus 11 bases between the germline ends. The germline V gene provides CDR1 MDHEN and CDR2 SYDVKM. The CDR3 measures 14 amino acids from cysteine to phenylalanine. Solely the CDR3 DNA is kept, with 42 bases framed from the first base. Libraries were constructed by PCR. The sequencer listed for this sample is NextSeq 500. Bulk TCR libraries were generated as previously described, with the TCR primers listed in Table S5 used. The Qiagen AllPrep DNA/RNA kit was used to purify total RNA. Before any analysis, reads coming from multiple sequencing runs of the same library were combined into one pool. As for the original processing: Reads were retained only if the reads had an exact TCR constant sequence, and the retained reads were trimmed to 150 nt and grouped according to their 12-nt molecular barcodes. Reads inside each barcode group were sub-clustered using a 15% Levenshtein threshold, and a quality-weighted consensus sequence was constructed for each RNA molecule. Non-functional sequences were filtered out, along with any lower-count sequence sitting one edit away from another sequence. Based on a fit of two negative binomial distributions, barcode sub-clusters having less than 20% of the maximum read count were discarded. The public reads were reprocessed in TCRdb via fastp at Q25 and MiXCR, keeping in-frame beta chains. Each CDR3 protein appears once, grouped with its most common genes and DNA. The V and J calls, along with clone size, are taken from TCRdb and not from the paper's own processing. A total of about half a million distinct CDR3 sequences appear in this sample, about 26% of them only once. 0.7% to 0.9% of the sample is in the top ten clones.

Libraries of naive CD8 T cells were generated from roughly 20,000 to 1,000,000 sorted cells, with 10%, 30% or 50% of the purified RNA used. Naive CD8 T cells, defined as CD8+CD4-CCR7+CD45RA+, were FACS-sorted into RLT Plus buffer on a BD FACSAria II. To test detection sensitivity, Jurkat RNA equal to ten TCR copies was added to samples of roughly 17,000-1,100,000 naive CD8 T cells. CD8 T cells were enriched with RosetteSep CD8+ T Cell Enrichment Cocktail and Ficoll-Paque, followed by ACK red cell lysis. The data are from a study of molecular identifiers for immune sequencing clone quantification (dated by TCRdb to the late 2010s). About the full investigation: For a replicate experiment, the RNA from either 20,000 or 100,000 naive CD8 T cells was divided into five aliquots, and four of those aliquots went on to sequencing. CD8 T cells were used in a methods study to benchmark molecular-identifier clustering-based TCR repertoire sequencing (MIDCIRS) and TCR RNA copy counting.

The full study reports these points: When barcode sub-clustering was omitted, TCR diversity was inflated by chimeric consensus sequences, with chimeras reaching as high as 47%. The sizes of highly expanded clones could end up underestimated when identical TCR molecules share a barcode. Modeling gave 3 to 3.5 recovered TCR RNA copies per cell versus about 10 by digital PCR, implying approximately 30% capture efficiency. A single cell's worth of spiked-in Jurkat TCR RNA was reported detectable even among approximately 930,000 naive CD8 T cells. In CMV-specific effector cells, clones with more than 20 RNA copies contained over 98% of molecules, whereas in naive cells such clones contained under 1% of molecules. The naive libraries included spiked-in Jurkat TCR RNA (roughly 9 copies' worth), and this RNA is not part of the donor repertoire.

Specimen: naive CD8+ T cells from blood, with Jurkat cell RNA spiked in. The cell subset or site tag for this specimen amounts to: FACS-sorted CD8+CD4-CCR7+CD45RA+ naive T cells. This receptor was obtained from a human donor in good health. Some libraries in this study had Jurkat cell RNA spiked in. The V and J segments used are TRBV28 and TRBJ2-3, with TRBD2 as a weak D call on 6 bases. The CDR3 corresponds to CASMGGMSTDTQYF. The bases read TGTGCCAGCATGGGCGGGATGAGCACAGATACGCAGTATTTT.